The clone carrying this T cell receptor (beta chain) is medium-sized within its sample. No antigen is known for it. Other DNA sequences of this sample code for an identical CDR3. The CDR3 contains 12 residues. The germline CDR1 and CDR2 sequences are LGHNT and FRNRAP. This record belongs to a study of T cells in localized non-small cell lung cancer. Generated by immunoSEQ multiplex PCR, the TCRdb table keeps only in-frame clones and is missing some. This table has some 5,000 clones, 25% to 35% appearing once. Findings and limits, study-wide: Paired adjacent lung recovered a median around 60 of the top 100 tumor clones. Uninvolved adjacent lung showed the highest T cell clonality, exceeding tumor.

This receptor was identified in a female donor of 60 years or more with stage I lung adenocarcinoma. The sequencing here drew on lung tumor tissue, taken before any cancer treatment. This chain connects TRBV12-5 to TRBJ1-2; D uncertain. In DNA, the CDR3 is TGTGCCACGTCCACAGACAACTATGGCTACACCTTC. It yields the protein CATSTDNYGYTF.